This T cell receptor beta chain was sequenced during a study of blood T cells in healthy people across ages. A few counts support this clonotype. The CDR3 extends over 15 amino acids. The germline V gene has CDR1 SGDLS and CDR2 YYNGEE. V trimming: 3 bases; J trimming: 6 bases; junction bases outside the gene matches: 7. Through a sample-barcoded 5' primer and a J-beta primer mix, a second PCR was run for about 7 to 12 cycles. Unique molecular identifiers of 12 random nucleotides labeled each cDNA. Sequencing of every sample gave 2.5 million or more CDR3-containing paired-end reads. TCRdb independently ran MiXCR on the 5' RACE reads; one entry per CDR3 protein. The sample shows some 850,000 distinct CDR3 sequences, roughly 25% of them seen only once. These data are also associated with another study on T cells of mothers and their children. This second study says: The entire RNA extract went into cDNA synthesis at roughly 1.5 ug per 15 ul.

The sequence was collected from a boy aged 5 to 17 in good health. The sequencing input was blood. The chain carries TRBV9 and TRBJ2-1; the match to TRBD1 covers 9 bases. The CDR3 here is CASSAGQGFSNEQFF. CDR3 nucleotides: TGTGCCAGCAGCGCTGGACAGGGGTTTTCCAATGAGCAGTTCTTC.